Listed below are T cell receptor beta chains from one sample, sequenced in a study of T cells in Graves' hyperthyroidism and ophthalmopathy. TCRdb called the multiplex PCR reads again in MiXCR, with one record for every CDR3 protein. The top ten hold about two fifths of the sample, which has approximately 510,000 distinct CDR3 sequences, 40% to 50% seen once. The specimen was peripheral blood or thyroid tissue (not recorded which). These receptors were taken from an adult woman with Graves' disease, either hyperthyroidism or ophthalmopathy (not recorded which). Both conserved end residues are part of each CDR3. The D gene is left open where the match is weak. Size tells how often a clone was seen (once, few, many) or the class of an expanded clone, and some rows leave it out.

J: TRBJ2-3
D: TRBD2
size: NA
V: TRBV29-1
length: 12
DNA: TGCAGCGTCCGTGGGGGGGCAGATACGCAGTATTTT
CDR3: CSVRGGADTQYF

J: TRBJ1-3
D: NA
size: many
V: TRBV6-5
length: 17
DNA: TGTGCCAGCAGCCGGAGACCCACATCCAGCTCTGGAAACACCATATATTTT
CDR3: CASSRRPTSSSGNTIYF

J: TRBJ2-7
D: TRBD1
size: NA
V: TRBV24-1
length: 14
DNA: TGTGCCACGAAACAACAGGGGGCGGCCTACGAGCAGTACTTC
CDR3: CATKQQGAAYEQYF

J: TRBJ1-6
D: TRBD1
size: few
V: TRBV2
length: 14
DNA: TGTGCCAGCTTGGGGACAGGGGATACGTCACCCCTCCACTTT
CDR3: CASLGTGDTSPLHF

J: TRBJ2-5
D: TRBD1
size: few
V: TRBV10-3
length: 13
DNA: TGTGCCATCAGAGGGACAGTTGAAGAGACCCAGTACTTC
CDR3: CAIRGTVEETQYF

J: TRBJ1-2
D: NA
size: few
V: TRBV19
length: 15
DNA: TGTGCCAGTAGCGAACAAGGGGATGGTAACTATGGCTACACCTTC
CDR3: CASSEQGDGNYGYTF

J: TRBJ2-5
D: NA
size: NA
V: TRBV7-9
length: 15
DNA: TGTGCCAGCAGCAGCGCCCTCAAGGGGCAAGAGACCCAGTACTTC
CDR3: CASSSALKGQETQYF

J: TRBJ1-1
D: TRBD1
size: few
V: TRBV7-9
length: 13
DNA: TGTGCCAGTAGGAAGGACAGGGTCGATGAAGCTTTCTTT
CDR3: CASRKDRVDEAFF

J: TRBJ2-5
D: TRBD1
size: NA
V: TRBV6-2/TRBV6-3
length: 16
DNA: TGTGCCAGCATGGAGAGGACAGGGGGATACCAAGAGACCCAGTACTTC
CDR3: CASMERTGGYQETQYF

J: TRBJ1-1
D: NA
size: few
V: TRBV29-1
length: 11
DNA: TGCAGCGTCACCAGGGGCACTGAAGCTTTCTTT
CDR3: CSVTRGTEAFF

J: TRBJ2-1
D: TRBD2
size: NA
V: TRBV3-1
length: 16
DNA: TGTGCCAGCAGCCAAGTCGGGCTAGCGGGTTCAAATGAGCAGTTCTTC
CDR3: CASSQVGLAGSNEQFF

J: TRBJ2-7
D: NA
size: few
V: TRBV20-1
length: 14
DNA: TGCAGTGCTATCGGACAGTGGGGGTCCTACGAGCAGTACTTC
CDR3: CSAIGQWGSYEQYF

J: TRBJ2-7
D: TRBD1
size: once
V: TRBV11-1
length: 16
DNA: TGCGCCAGCAGCCTCCTACCGACAGGGGGCTACGACGAGCAGTACTTC
CDR3: CASSLLPTGGYDEQYF

J: TRBJ2-2
D: TRBD2
size: many
V: TRBV5-1
length: 16
DNA: TGCGCCAGCAGCTTCCTTGCGGGAGCGAACACCGGGGAGCTGTTTTTT
CDR3: CASSFLAGANTGELFF

J: TRBJ1-5
D: NA
size: NA
V: TRBV10-3
length: 14
DNA: TGTGCCATCAGTGAAGTCCGGGGGATTCAGCCCCAGCATTTT
CDR3: CAISEVRGIQPQHF

J: TRBJ2-7
D: NA
size: many
V: TRBV11-2
length: 14
DNA: TGTGCCAGCAGCTTAGACAGGGGGGTCTACGAGCAGTACTTC
CDR3: CASSLDRGVYEQYF

J: TRBJ2-5
D: NA
size: few
V: TRBV2
length: 13
DNA: TGTGCCAGCAGTCTGGACAGCTCAGAGACCCAGTACTTC
CDR3: CASSLDSSETQYF

J: TRBJ1-4
D: NA
size: NA
V: TRBV20-1
length: 13
DNA: TGCAGTGCCTCAGGTGGAACTAATGAAAAACTGTTTTTT
CDR3: CSASGGTNEKLFF

J: TRBJ1-6
D: TRBD1
size: NA
V: TRBV10-3
length: 16
DNA: TGTGCCATCAGTGCGTCGGCGGGACAGGGGACTTCACCCCTCCACTTT
CDR3: CAISASAGQGTSPLHF

J: TRBJ1-3
D: NA
size: many
V: TRBV29-1
length: 14
DNA: TGCAGCGCCCGGGGTGAGACAGGCGGAAACACCATATATTTT
CDR3: CSARGETGGNTIYF

J: TRBJ1-5
D: NA
size: NA
V: TRBV20-1
length: 13
DNA: TGCAGTGCTAGTTTGGATAGCAATCAGCCCCAGCATTTT
CDR3: CSASLDSNQPQHF

J: TRBJ1-1
D: NA
size: NA
V: TRBV7-9
length: 13
DNA: TGTGCCAGCAGGTTAAGCACAGGGAGCGAAGCTTTCTTT
CDR3: CASRLSTGSEAFF

J: TRBJ2-1
D: NA
size: NA
V: TRBV20-1
length: 13
DNA: TGCAGTGCTAGAGATCTGCCCTACAATGAGCAGTTCTTC
CDR3: CSARDLPYNEQFF

J: TRBJ1-2
D: TRBD1
size: NA
V: TRBV4-1
length: 13
DNA: TGCGCCAGCAGCGGGAAGGGGGCGCATGGCTACACCTTC
CDR3: CASSGKGAHGYTF

J: TRBJ2-1
D: TRBD1
size: NA
V: TRBV2
length: 12
DNA: TGTGCCAGCAGACAACAGGGGAATGAGCAGTTCTTC
CDR3: CASRQQGNEQFF

J: TRBJ2-6
D: NA
size: NA
V: TRBV2
length: 14
DNA: TGTGCCAGCAGTGAAGCGAGGGGGGCCAACGTCCTGACTTTC
CDR3: CASSEARGANVLTF

J: TRBJ1-3
D: NA
size: many
V: TRBV7-2
length: 13
DNA: TGTGCCAGTAGCTTAGAAATGGGTAGGACCATATATTTT
CDR3: CASSLEMGRTIYF

J: TRBJ2-5
D: NA
size: few
V: TRBV28
length: 14
DNA: TGTGCCAGCCGACCGCGAACGGGAGTGGAGACCCAGTACTTC
CDR3: CASRPRTGVETQYF